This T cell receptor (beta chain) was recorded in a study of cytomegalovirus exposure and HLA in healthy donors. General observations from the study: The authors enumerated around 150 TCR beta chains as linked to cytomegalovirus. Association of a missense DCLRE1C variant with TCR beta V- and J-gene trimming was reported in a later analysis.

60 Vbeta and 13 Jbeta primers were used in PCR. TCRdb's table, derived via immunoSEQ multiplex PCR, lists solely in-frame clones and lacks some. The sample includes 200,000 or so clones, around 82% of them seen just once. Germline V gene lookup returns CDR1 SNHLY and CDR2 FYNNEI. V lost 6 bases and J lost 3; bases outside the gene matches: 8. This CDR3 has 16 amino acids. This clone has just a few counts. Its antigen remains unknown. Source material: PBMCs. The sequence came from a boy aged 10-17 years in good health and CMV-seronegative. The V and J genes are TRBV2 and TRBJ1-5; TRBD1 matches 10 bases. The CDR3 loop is CASRTGGGGYNQPQHF. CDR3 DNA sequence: TGTGCCAGCAGGACAGGGGGCGGCGGGTACAATCAGCCCCAGCATTTT.